This T cell receptor beta chain was sequenced during a study of patients and donors after allogeneic stem cell transplantation. This clonotype was counted a few times. TCRdb recomputed calls from the RT-PCR reads with MiXCR, one row per CDR3 protein. The table lists more than 850,000 distinct CDR3 sequences, approximately 19% of them singletons, with roughly 6.4% in the top ten. The V and J ends lost 7 bases and 10 bases respectively, with 11 bases between them. The CDR3 is 11 residues long. Germline V gene lookup returns CDR1 SGHTA and CDR2 FQGNSA. This chain connects TRBV7-2 to TRBJ2-1; D gene uncertain. This sequence originates from a human donor who was either an allogeneic HSCT recipient or a stem cell or donor lymphocyte infusion donor (not recorded which). It is not recorded whose cells these are; they may come from a transplant donor. Specimen: blood, either unsorted or a sorted T cell fraction (not recorded which). The CDR3 region has the DNA TGTGCCAGCACCCCCTCCCTGGAGCAGTTCTTC. This translates into CASTPSLEQFF.